The clone carrying this T cell receptor (beta chain) was seen repeatedly, ten times or more. The entry originates in a study of regulatory T cells in long-lasting Graves disease. V lost 2 bases to trimming and J lost 0 bases, with 14 bases between them. Germline CDR1 and CDR2: DFQATT and SNEGSKA (reference sequence). The CDR3 has 15 residues. As to time point: newly diagnosed GD, antithyroid drugs for less than 3 months. Construction of the TCR library relied on RNA isolated from PBMCs. Investigators prepared the TCR beta libraries by applying iRepertoire HTBI primers and Arm-PCR of CDR3 regions. TCRdb independently ran MiXCR on the multiplex PCR reads; one entry per CDR3 protein. The sample includes roughly 610,000 distinct CDR3 sequences, around 16% seen only once; the top ten take about 11%. In addition, the sample was reused for a study of T cells in Graves' hyperthyroidism and ophthalmopathy.

The V and J genes are TRBV20-1 and TRBJ2-7; no clear D gene. The starting material was peripheral blood mononuclear cells (PBMCs), obtained at new diagnosis, from a patient treated with antithyroid drugs. The clonotype comes from a young man with Graves disease. The CDR3 nucleotides are TGCAGTGCTAGATTCCGCCAGGCTAGCTCCTACGAGCAGTACTTC. Residues: CSARFRQASSYEQYF.